In this sample, the clone carrying this T cell receptor (beta chain) turned up once. This CDR3 region has 14 residues. Germline CDR1 MDHEN, CDR2 SYDVKM. Deletions cut 2 bases from V and 4 bases from J, with 11 bases between. This entry belongs to a study of blood T cell repertoires in COVID-19. The repertoire was sequenced with immunoSEQ multiplex PCR; TCRdb's copy has only in-frame clones and lacks some. The table lists 170,000 or so clones, approximately 83% of them singletons, with roughly 2.8% in the top ten. The chain combines TRBV28 with TRBJ1-2, with a tentative D call TRBD1 (5 bases). The source is a woman in her sixties or seventies with acute or convalescent COVID-19. Sequences were obtained from peripheral blood. The CDR3, as DNA: TGTGCCAGCAGTTTAATAGGGGACTTCTATGGCTACACCTTC. Translation gives CASSLIGDFYGYTF.